Following are 18 T cell receptor beta chains from one sample sequenced in a study of blood T cell repertoires in COVID-19 (dated by TCRdb to between 2020 and 2021). The library came from the immunoSEQ multiplex PCR assay. The table comes from immuneACCESS by way of TCRdb, which keeps in-frame sequences with V and J called. Part of the clones is missing from these tables; in studies checked, under half for an unresolved V gene and the rest for unknown reasons. Counted in this sample were fewer than 350,000 clones; 75% to 90% of them appeared once. The ten largest clones represent under 2% of the sample. The sequencing input was PBMCs or T cells enriched from blood (not recorded which). These receptor sequences come from a woman in her twenties or thirties who had been exposed to COVID-19.

With respect to this clone: The identical CDR3 is also encoded by other nucleotide sequences in the sample. This chain links TRBV5-1 with TRBJ2-3; no reliable D call. Per the germline V gene, CDR1 is SGHRS and CDR2 is YFSETQ. The V gene lost 5 bases and the J gene lost 0 bases, with 4 bases spanning the gap. This CDR3 is 12 amino acids long. The CDR3 coding sequence is TGCGCCAGCAGGGAGAGCACAGATACGCAGTATTTT. Translated: CASRESTDTQYF.

The chain is built from TRBV27 and TRBJ1-2; 8 bases are shared with TRBD1. Germline values: CDR1 MNHEY, CDR2 SMNVEV (reference sequence). V shed 6 bases, J shed 5 bases, and the junction held 8 bases outside the gene matches. CDR3 length equals 14 residues. CDR3 residues: CASSFSGQGYGYTF. DNA for the CDR3: TGTGCCAGCAGCTTCTCCGGACAGGGATATGGCTACACCTTC.

The chain has TRBV28 and TRBJ1-5; TRBD1 matches at 9 bases. Per the germline V gene, CDR1 is MDHEN and CDR2 is SYDVKM. Trimming removed 5 bases from V and 3 bases from J; junction bases left unmatched: 5. This CDR3 has 15 amino acids. Written as DNA, the CDR3 is TGTGCCAGCAGTCGGGGGGACAGGGACAATCAGCCCCAGCATTTT. Protein: CASSRGDRDNQPQHF.

This rearrangement joins TRBV5-8 to TRBJ1-5; D gene uncertain. V was trimmed by 6 bases and J by 10 bases, leaving 20 bases between them. This CDR3 has 14 residues. Germline V gene sequence: CDR1 SGHTS, CDR2 YDEGEE. The CDR3 coding sequence is TGTGCCAGCAACATATGGGCAAACCACGACCCCCAGCATTTT. This gives the protein CASNIWANHDPQHF.

This clone was observed a handful of times. This chain connects TRBV6-5 to TRBJ1-5; a possible D gene is TRBD1 (5 bases). Germline CDR1 and CDR2: MNHEY and SVGAGI. The CDR3 is 15 residues long. Deletions cut 0 bases from V and 4 bases from J, with 10 bases between. This CDR3 is CASSYSMGGNQPQHF. CDR3 nucleotide sequence: TGTGCCAGCAGTTACTCGATGGGGGGAAATCAGCCCCAGCATTTT.

The rearrangement uses TRBV5-1 and TRBJ1-1; D perhaps matches TRBD1 (5 bases). CDR1 and CDR2 (germline): SGHRS, YFSETQ. The CDR3 extends over 15 amino acids. The V end lost 0 bases, the J end lost 1 base, and 10 bases lay between the germline ends. The CDR3 region is CASSLEGMGNTEAFF. The CDR3 nucleotides are TGCGCCAGCAGCTTGGAGGGGATGGGGAACACTGAAGCTTTCTTT.

The chain has TRBV9 and TRBJ2-1; 8 positions agree with TRBD2. Trimming removed 2 bases from V and 5 bases from J; junction bases left unmatched: 12. Germline CDR1 is SGDLS and CDR2 is YYNGEE. This CDR3 has 17 residues. The CDR3 sequence is CASSVQPAGSGNNEQFF. The CDR3 DNA reads as TGTGCCAGCAGCGTTCAACCCGCTGGTAGCGGGAACAATGAGCAGTTCTTC.

The chain has TRBV28 and TRBJ1-1; D remains unclear. The CDR3 spans 14 residues. V was trimmed by 3 bases and J by 4 bases, leaving 12 bases between them. Germline CDR1 reads MDHEN; CDR2 reads SYDVKM. The CDR3 coding sequence is TGTGCCAGCAGTTTTCAGCTGCCGGGCACTGAAGCTTTCTTT. Translated, it gives CASSFQLPGTEAFF.

V and J are TRBV27 and TRBJ2-1, with 8 bases lining up with TRBD2. CDR3 length equals 14 residues. The V and J ends lost 7 bases and 5 bases, in that order; junction bases with no gene match: 7. Germline values: CDR1 MNHEY, CDR2 SMNVEV (reference sequence). The CDR3 sequence: CASKVAGTDNEQFF. The CDR3 DNA follows: TGTGCCAGCAAGGTAGCGGGGACCGACAATGAGCAGTTCTTC.

A word on this clone: The same CDR3 also results from other DNA sequences found in this sample. The chain couples TRBV28 to TRBJ1-2; unclear D gene. The germline V gene has CDR1 MDHEN and CDR2 SYDVKM. The ends were cut back, 4 bases at V and 1 base at J, with 4 bases in the middle. The CDR3 runs 12 residues. CDR3: CASSSSNYGYTF. The CDR3 region has the DNA TGTGCCAGCAGTTCCAGTAACTATGGCTACACCTTC.

This chain uses TRBV7-2 with TRBJ2-4, with D perhaps TRBD1 (6 bases). V was trimmed by 2 bases and J by 6 bases, leaving 11 bases between them. The CDR3 runs 14 residues. The germline CDR1 and CDR2 sequences are SGHTA and FQGNSA. CDR3 residues: CASSLKGVGNIQYF. The CDR3 DNA follows: TGTGCCAGCAGCTTAAAGGGGGTGGGAAACATTCAGTACTTC.

The chain couples TRBV7-9 to TRBJ1-4; 10 nucleotides align to TRBD1. V lost 5 bases, J lost 0 bases, and 6 bases stayed unmatched. This CDR3 has 17 residues. Germline loops: CDR1 SEHNR, CDR2 FQNEAQ (reference sequence). CDR3: CASSAGDRGATNEKLFF. Written as DNA, the CDR3 is TGTGCCAGCAGCGCAGGGGACAGGGGTGCAACTAATGAAAAACTGTTTTTT.

V is TRBV15 and J is TRBJ2-1; 14 bases align to TRBD2. With 11 bases clipped from V and 7 bases from J, the junction kept 4 bases outside the gene matches. Germline assignment: CDR1 LNHNV and CDR2 YYDKDF (reference sequence). The CDR3 extends over 13 amino acids. CDR3 protein: CAVRLAGGNEQFF. The CDR3 nucleotides are TGTGCCGTAAGACTAGCGGGGGGGAATGAGCAGTTCTTC.

The chain employs TRBV2 and TRBJ2-5, with D possibly TRBD1 on 5 matching bases. The V end was cut by 2 bases, the J end by 4 bases, with 11 bases between. The CDR3 is 14 residues long. Germline V gene data show CDR1 as SNHLY and CDR2 as FYNNEI. The CDR3 region has the DNA TGTGCCAGCAGTGAACAGGGATCGGGAGAGACCCAGTACTTC. Encoded protein: CASSEQGSGETQYF.

The chain recombines TRBV27 with TRBJ1-2; the D gene is possibly TRBD1 (5 bases). Trimming removed 2 bases at V and 0 bases at J, with 7 bases between. This CDR3 has 14 amino acids. From germline, CDR1 is MNHEY and CDR2 SMNVEV (reference sequence). CDR3 in DNA: TGTGCCAGCAGTTTAGGAGGGGCTAACTATGGCTACACCTTC. This sequence encodes CASSLGGANYGYTF.

The J gene is TRBJ1-2, the V gene TRBV28; D perhaps matches TRBD1 (6 bases). Germline CDR1 is MDHEN and CDR2 is SYDVKM. CDR3 size: 14 residues. V lost 3 bases and J 6 bases, leaving 14 bases between the germline ends. The CDR3 loop is CASSLVQGMNGYTF. CDR3 in DNA: TGTGCCAGCAGTTTGGTACAGGGAATGAATGGCTACACCTTC.

The chain employs TRBV19 and TRBJ1-1, with D hard to call. Trimming removed 6 bases from V and 0 bases from J, with 17 bases in between. Germline V gives CDR1 LNHDA, CDR2 SQIVND (reference sequence). This CDR3 comprises 16 residues. The CDR3 DNA sequence: TGTGCCAGTAGAAATGAGAGACGACACTTGAACACTGAAGCTTTCTTT. Its translation: CASRNERRHLNTEAFF.

The rearrangement uses TRBV27 and TRBJ2-2; the D gene is possibly TRBD1 (6 bases). The V end lost 4 bases, the J end lost 6 bases, and 12 bases lay between the germline ends. CDR3 length: 14 residues. Looked up from germline, CDR1 is MNHEY and CDR2 is SMNVEV (reference sequence). The CDR3 coding sequence is TGTGCCAGCAGTTCAACACAGGGAGCCGGGGAGCTGTTTTTT. As protein: CASSSTQGAGELFF.